This section outlines one TCR beta chain sequence together with its context. The method was immunoSEQ multiplex PCR; TCRdb's version includes in-frame clones alone and lacks a portion of them. In the table there are tens of thousands of clones, about 91% of which are singletons. These data belong to a study of T cell changes during pregnancy in multiple sclerosis. Germline loops: CDR1 GTSNPN, CDR2 SVGIG (reference sequence). Trimming took 4 bases from V and 2 from J; bases not matched to a gene: 5. This CDR3 spans 14 amino acids. The rearrangement joins TRBV30 to TRBJ2-7; 10 bases are a match to TRBD2. The TCR comes from a female donor with multiple sclerosis, enrolled in a pregnancy study. The specimen comprised peripheral blood, sampled in the first trimester of pregnancy. The CDR3 reads CAWTQGLATYEQYF. In DNA, the CDR3 is TGTGCCTGGACCCAGGGACTAGCGACCTACGAGCAGTACTTC.